A single sample is the source of the 16 T cell receptor beta chains below, sequenced in a study of T cells in Graves' hyperthyroidism and ophthalmopathy. TCR beta CDR3 sequences were amplified from RNA transcripts. During a first-round RT-PCR of the TCR CDR3, the HTBI primer set was used. TCRdb redid the calling of the multiplex PCR reads with MiXCR, one entry per CDR3 protein. The sample holds a few hundred thousand distinct CDR3 sequences, 15% to 17% seen once. Sequences were obtained from blood. The source of these receptors is a woman aged 18-29 years with Graves' hyperthyroidism.

This clonotype showed up many times. The genes are TRBV6-2 or TRBV6-3 and TRBJ2-5, with TRBD2 matching over 8 bases. CDR1 is MNHEY and CDR2 is SVGEGT in the germline V gene. Losses at the gene ends were 6 bases for V and 0 bases for J; bases not matched to a gene: 6. There are 15 residues in the CDR3. CDR3 nucleotide sequence: TGTGCCAGCAGCACTAGCGGTGGGTACCAAGAGACCCAGTACTTC. Translated: CASSTSGGYQETQYF.

This clonotype was seen at least ten times. The rearrangement links TRBV12-3 or TRBV12-4 to TRBJ1-5; D remains unclear. The CDR3 loop spans 17 amino acids. Deletions cut 6 bases from V and 0 bases from J, with 18 bases between. CDR3 nucleotide sequence: TGTGCCAGCAGCTCCCAGACTCACGTCGATAGCAATCAGCCCCAGCATTTT. Encoded protein: CASSSQTHVDSNQPQHF.

In this sample, this clonotype turned up many times. The chain employs TRBV6-1 and TRBJ2-7, with 8 bases that match TRBD2. This CDR3 region has 15 residues. CDR1 is MNHNS, CDR2 SASEGT, per germline. Trimming removed 6 bases from V and 5 bases from J; junction bases left unmatched: 12. CDR3 DNA: TGTGCCAGCAGCGGTAGCGGGGTTGATCGAGACGAGCAGTACTTC. Encoded protein: CASSGSGVDRDEQYF.

The CDR3 region is CASSSKVLEGDTQYF. CDR3 in DNA: TGTGCCAGCAGTTCTAAGGTCCTAGAAGGAGATACGCAGTATTTT. This chain uses TRBV12-3 or TRBV12-4 with TRBJ2-3; D is uncertain. The CDR3 covers 15 residues. V shed 4 bases and J shed 5 bases, with 16 bases lying between them.

This clonotype was found many times. CDR3 nucleotide sequence: TGTGCCATCAGCGAGGGGCTAGCGGGGGCCTCCAGCACAGATACGCAGTATTTT. Translating gives CAISEGLAGASSTDTQYF. This sequence joins TRBV10-3 and TRBJ2-3; 10 bases map to TRBD2. V was pared by 6 bases and J by 0 bases, with 12 bases of the junction left unmatched. Per germline, CDR1 ENHRY and CDR2 SYGVKD. The CDR3 extends over 18 amino acids.

This clonotype was counted at least ten times. The V call is TRBV20-1, the J call TRBJ1-5; TRBD1 agrees at 9 bases. V was clipped by 1 base and J by 6 bases; unmatched bases: 4. The CDR3 has 14 amino acids. Germline CDR1 DFQATT, CDR2 SNEGSKA (reference sequence). The CDR3: CSARAGQGPQPQHF. DNA of the CDR3: TGCAGTGCTAGAGCCGGACAGGGGCCTCAGCCCCAGCATTTT.

This clonotype was counted many times. The rearrangement links TRBV12-3 or TRBV12-4 to TRBJ1-2; 9 bases align to TRBD1. The CDR3 spans 16 residues. V was clipped by 1 base and J by 4 bases; unmatched bases: 7. Here the CDR3 reads CASSLGGTGRVYGYTF. DNA for the CDR3: TGTGCCAGCAGTTTAGGGGGGACAGGGCGCGTCTATGGCTACACCTTC.

The chain joins TRBV19 to TRBJ1-5, with a possible D match to TRBD1 (5 bases). Trimming stripped 5 bases from V and 5 bases from J, with 16 bases between. The CDR3 spans 15 residues. Germline V gene lookup returns CDR1 LNHDA and CDR2 SQIVND (reference sequence). CDR3 sequence: CASSGGQGRDQPQHF. The CDR3 bases are TGTGCCAGTAGTGGAGGACAAGGAAGGGATCAGCCCCAGCATTTT.

About this clonotype: A much larger clone sits a single nucleotide away, making a read error possible. V is TRBV11-3 and J is TRBJ2-2; tentative D call: TRBD2 (5 bases). Germline CDR1 SGHNT, CDR2 YENEEA. This CDR3 is built from 14 residues. The CDR3 loop is CASSMGPNTGELVF. CDR3 nucleotide sequence: TGTGCCAGCAGCATGGGCCCGAACACCGGGGAGCTGGTTTTT.

In its sample, this clonotype was seen once. This sequence joins TRBV20-1 and TRBJ1-2; 10 bases match TRBD1. The ends lost 0 bases at V and 6 bases at J; junction bases unmatched: 4. Germline CDR1 is DFQATT and CDR2 is SNEGSKA (reference sequence). This CDR3 has 14 amino acids. The DNA for the CDR3 is TGCAGTGCTAGAGATGAGACAGGGGGCAATGGCTACACCTTC. The encoded protein is CSARDETGGNGYTF.

This clonotype was seen repeatedly, ten times or more. V is TRBV7-2 and J is TRBJ2-7; TRBD2 matches 9 bases. Germline V CDR1 and CDR2: SGHTA, FQGNSA. This CDR3 has 17 amino acids. Losses at the gene ends were 7 bases for V and 5 bases for J; bases not matched to a gene: 18. CDR3 amino acids: CASTQRSRGRATDEQYF. The CDR3 DNA reads as TGTGCCAGCACCCAGAGGTCTCGCGGGAGGGCCACCGACGAGCAGTACTTC.

Many counts were recorded for this clonotype. J is TRBJ2-3 and V is TRBV3-1, with D uncertain. From germline, CDR1 is LGHDT and CDR2 YNNKEL (reference sequence). This CDR3 contains 14 residues. Trimming stripped 1 base from V and 4 bases from J, with 9 bases between. The CDR3 spells CASSQATVPDTQYF. The CDR3 coding sequence is TGTGCCAGCAGCCAAGCTACAGTCCCAGATACGCAGTATTTT.

Only a few counts were recorded for this clonotype. The CDR3 DNA reads TGTGCCAGCAGTTTCCTCCCCCGGGGGGGAACCTACAATGAGCAGTTCTTC. Translated: CASSFLPRGGTYNEQFF. The chain is built from TRBV27 and TRBJ2-1; 8 bases fit TRBD2. The CDR3 extends over 17 amino acids. V gave up 3 bases and J gave up 2 bases; unmatched junction bases: 9. Per the germline V gene, CDR1 is MNHEY and CDR2 is SMNVEV (reference sequence).

This clonotype was seen at least ten times. The chain recombines TRBV12-3 or TRBV12-4 with TRBJ1-4, with 11 positions matching TRBD1. The length of the CDR3 is 15 residues. Trimming cost V 7 bases and J 8 bases; bases outside gene matches: 9. DNA of the CDR3: TGTGCCAGCACCCCCCGGGACAGGGGGATCGAAAAACTGTTTTTT. It yields the protein CASTPRDRGIEKLFF.

This rearrangement joins TRBV5-1 to TRBJ2-1; no clear D. Germline V CDR1 and CDR2: SGHRS, YFSETQ. Trimming removed 4 bases at V and 7 bases at J, with 9 bases between. This CDR3 region has 12 residues. CDR3 residues: CASSDSLNEQFF. In nucleotides, the CDR3 is TGCGCCAGCAGCGACTCCCTGAATGAGCAGTTCTTC.

This clonotype was detected only a few times. J is TRBJ2-7 and V is TRBV19, with a tentative D call TRBD2 (7 bases). CDR3 length: 13 amino acids. Looked up from germline, CDR1 is LNHDA and CDR2 is SQIVND (reference sequence). Trimming took 4 bases from V and 3 from J, leaving 10 bases between them. The CDR3 here is CASSSGGHYEQYF. Written as DNA, the CDR3 is TGTGCCAGTAGTAGCGGGGGCCACTACGAGCAGTACTTC.